This TCR beta chain originates from a study of response to subunit inactivated influenza vaccine. The CDR3 has 14 residues. The germline CDR1 and CDR2 sequences are SGHDT and YYEEEE. Trimming cost V 0 bases and J 6 bases, with 13 bases left between them. Via MiXCR, TCRdb re-called the RT-PCR reads, giving one row per CDR3 protein. In the table there are around 750,000 distinct CDR3 sequences, approximately 22% of which are singletons. As for this clonotype: Its antigen is as yet unknown.

Whole-study results and caveats: Each seasonal influenza vaccination, the authors suggested, recruits few new T cells.

This chain links TRBV5-6 with TRBJ2-7, with D tentatively TRBD1 or TRBD2 (5 bases each). The receptor comes from a man in his forties or fifties who received an inactivated influenza vaccine. Sequenced material: PBMCs from blood, taken roughly 5 days after vaccination. The CDR3 nucleotides are TGTGCCAGCAGCTTGGTAGGGCCTGGGGGCGAGCAGTACTTC. Translating it yields CASSLVGPGGEQYF.